A single sample is the source of the 32 T cell receptor beta chains below, sequenced in a study of CD8 T cells in ankylosing spondylitis (dated by TCRdb to 2016 to 2017). Libraries were prepared through 5' RACE. Sequencing used an Illumina HiSeq 2500. Using fastp trimming at Q25 and MiXCR clonotype assembly, TCRdb reanalyzed the public sequencing data and kept in-frame beta chains. Every entry covers one CDR3 protein and lists the most common genes and DNA from its rows. This sample comprises a few hundred thousand distinct CDR3 sequences, 7.5% to 9% of them detected only once. Jointly, the top ten make up less than 15% of the sample. These TCRs' antigens remain unknown. Beyond this particular receptor, the publication reports: Blood from ankylosing spondylitis patients appeared to be characterized by a TCR beta motif composed of about 8 highly homologous amino acid variants.

What was sequenced was blood, either unsorted or a sorted T cell fraction (not recorded which). These receptors were collected from a male donor with ankylosing spondylitis.

This clonotype showed up many times. The chain has TRBV18 and TRBJ2-1; D possibly matches TRBD1 or TRBD2 (5 bases each). V lost 3 bases to trimming and J lost 10 bases, with 19 bases between them. The CDR3 loop spans 15 amino acids. From germline, CDR1 is KGHSH and CDR2 LQKENI. This CDR3 is CASSPDGTETREQFF. In DNA, the CDR3 is TGTGCCAGCTCACCGGATGGGACGGAGACGAGAGAGCAGTTCTTC.

This chain connects TRBV10-3 to TRBJ1-1; D gene ambiguous. The CDR3 has 12 amino acids. The V end lost 4 bases, the J end lost 0 bases, and 3 bases lay between the germline ends. CDR1 and CDR2 (germline): ENHRY, SYGVKD. The CDR3 loop reads CAISGLNTEAFF. CDR3 sequence (DNA): TGTGCCATCAGTGGCCTGAACACTGAAGCTTTCTTT.

This clonotype was detected many times. The genes are TRBV4-1 and TRBJ2-3, with 8 bases fitting TRBD1. This CDR3 has 16 amino acids. Trimming at V came to 4 bases and at J to 4 bases, leaving 10 bases not matched to a gene. Germline CDR1 reads MGHRA; CDR2 reads YSYEKL. CDR3 region: CASSLLGQGRADTQYF. The CDR3 coding sequence is TGCGCCAGCAGCCTACTAGGACAGGGTAGGGCAGATACGCAGTATTTT.

The chain employs TRBV15 and TRBJ2-1; D is ambiguous. Trimming removed 0 bases at V and 9 bases at J, with 6 bases between. Germline V lookup: CDR1 LNHNV, CDR2 YYDKDF (reference sequence). This CDR3 comprises 12 residues. CDR3 nucleotide sequence: TGTGCCACCAGCAGAGATCTGGGTGAGCAGTTCTTC. Its translation: CATSRDLGEQFF.

This clonotype was seen more than once but under ten times. V gene TRBV7-3 combines with J gene TRBJ2-3; unclear D gene. The germline V gene has CDR1 SGHTA and CDR2 FQGTGA. V lost 6 bases to trimming and J lost 0 bases, with 13 bases between them. The CDR3 is 15 amino acids. In nucleotides, the CDR3 is TGTGCCAGCAGTACCCCCGGTCATAGCACAGATACGCAGTATTTT. As protein: CASSTPGHSTDTQYF.

This clonotype was observed at least ten times. The chain employs TRBV5-1 and TRBJ2-2, with TRBD2 matching 8 bases. Trimming cost V 4 bases and J 1 base; bases outside gene matches: 6. Germline loops: CDR1 SGHRS, CDR2 YFSETQ. This CDR3 has 16 amino acids. The CDR3 coding sequence is TGCGCCAGCAGCGGACTAGCCCTACGGAACACCGGGGAGCTGTTTTTT. This translates into CASSGLALRNTGELFF.

In its sample, this clonotype was seen many times. The chain recombines TRBV3-1 with TRBJ1-3, with D unresolved. The V end lost 1 base, the J end lost 1 base, and 14 bases lay between the germline ends. Germline lookup yields CDR1 LGHDT and CDR2 YNNKEL (reference sequence). CDR3 length equals 17 residues. The CDR3 sequence: CASSQVRQHASGNTIYF. For the CDR3, the DNA is TGTGCCAGCAGCCAAGTTCGGCAGCACGCGTCTGGAAACACCATATATTTT.

V is TRBV2 and J is TRBJ2-7; a possible D gene is TRBD1 (6 bases). Trimming pared 7 bases from V and 7 bases from J, leaving 11 bases between. The CDR3 is 11 amino acids. Germline V gene lookup returns CDR1 SNHLY and CDR2 FYNNEI. CDR3 residues: CASKGEWEQYF. In DNA, the CDR3 is TGTGCCAGCAAGGGGGAGTGGGAGCAGTACTTC.

This clonotype has ten or more counts. This chain uses TRBV7-2 with TRBJ2-7; D is unclear. With 0 bases removed from V and 3 bases from J, the gap between germline ends came to 9 bases. Germline CDR1 is SGHTA and CDR2 is FQGNSA. This CDR3 region has 14 residues. CDR3 sequence reads: CASSLAGPLYEQYF. The CDR3 DNA reads TGTGCCAGCAGCTTAGCAGGGCCCCTCTACGAGCAGTACTTC.

The J gene is TRBJ1-3, the V gene TRBV11-2; D might be TRBD1 (5 bases). The CDR3 loop spans 15 amino acids. Trimming removed 6 bases at V and 4 bases at J, with 16 bases between. Germline V gene sequence: CDR1 SGHAT, CDR2 FQNNGV. CDR3: CASSPDSDPGNTIYF. The CDR3 nucleotides are TGTGCCAGCAGTCCTGACAGTGATCCCGGAAACACCATATATTTT.

The chain links TRBV9 to TRBJ2-4; D ambiguous. This CDR3 contains 14 residues. Germline loops: CDR1 SGDLS, CDR2 YYNGEE. V dropped 0 bases and J dropped 1 base, with 5 bases sitting between them. Written as DNA, the CDR3 is TGTGCCAGCAGCGTAGGCGCCGCCAAAAACATTCAGTACTTC. It codes for CASSVGAAKNIQYF. Full variable domain (remainder filled in from reference TRBV9 and TRBJ2-4): DSGVTQTPKHLITATGQRVTLRCSPRSGDLSVYWYQQSLDQGLQFLIQYYNGEERAKGNILERFSAQQFPDLHSELNLSSLELGDSALYFCASSVGAAKNIQYFGAGTRLSVL.

Ten or more counts support this clonotype. The chain is built from TRBV5-1 and TRBJ2-1; TRBD1 is a possible D gene (6 bases). The V end was cut by 3 bases, the J end by 2 bases, with 9 bases between. The CDR3 is made up of 14 amino acids. CDR1 and CDR2 from the germline V gene are SGHRS and YFSETQ. The CDR3 bases are TGCGCCAGCAGCTCAGGGGACACCTACAATGAGCAGTTCTTC. Protein: CASSSGDTYNEQFF.

This clonotype was counted a few times. One junction end does not reproduce the germline sequence, and a read error may be involved. The chain uses TRBV6-2 or TRBV6-3 and TRBJ1-2; no reliable D call. Germline lookup yields CDR1 MNHEY and CDR2 SVGEGT. This CDR3 is 8 amino acids long. DNA of the CDR3: TGTGCCAGCGGAGTCATTCACTTC. Protein: CASGVIHF.

This clonotype was counted between two and nine times. The chain employs TRBV12-5 and TRBJ2-3; D unresolved. V lost 7 bases and J 4 bases, leaving 15 bases between the germline ends. Germline CDR1 is LGHNT and CDR2 is FRNRAP. The CDR3 length is 14 residues. The CDR3 coding sequence is TGTGCTAGTGTTCCCAGCTCGGGCGCAGATACGCAGTATTTT. Its translation is CASVPSSGADTQYF.

This clonotype was seen repeatedly, ten times or more. The CDR3 region is CASSENSSGSSNEQFF. CDR3 DNA: TGTGCCAGCAGCGAAAACTCTAGCGGGAGTTCTAATGAGCAGTTCTTC. The chain couples TRBV11-2 to TRBJ2-1; 10 nucleotides align to TRBD2. The CDR3 contains 16 residues. V lost 5 bases to trimming and J lost 7 bases; unmatched junction nucleotides: 11. CDR1 and CDR2 from the germline V gene are SGHAT and FQNNGV.

This clonotype was recorded many times. V and J are TRBV5-1 and TRBJ2-7; D ambiguous. CDR3 length equals 14 residues. Germline CDR1 SGHRS, CDR2 YFSETQ. The V gene lost 4 bases and the J gene lost 2 bases, with 13 bases spanning the gap. CDR3 nucleotide sequence: TGCGCCAGCAGCCCATTATCTAGTCCCTACGAGCAGTACTTC. Its protein is CASSPLSSPYEQYF.

This clonotype was counted between two and nine times. The chain employs TRBV29-1 and TRBJ1-6, with no clear D. Germline CDR1 and CDR2: SQVTM and ANQGSEA. This CDR3 is built from 13 residues. V was pared by 4 bases and J by 3 bases, with 7 bases between. The CDR3 reads CSVAADYNSPLHF. The DNA of the CDR3 is TGCAGCGTTGCGGCAGACTATAATTCACCCCTCCACTTT. Variable domain in full (rest from reference TRBV29-1 and TRBJ1-6): SAVISQKPSRDICQRGTSLTIQCQVDSQVTMMFWYRQQPGQSLTLIATANQGSEATYESGFVIDKFPISRPNLTFSTLTVSNMSPEDSSIYLCSVAADYNSPLHFGNGTRLTVT.

This chain uses TRBV24-1 with TRBJ2-3; D gene uncertain. Germline V CDR1 and CDR2: KGHDR, SFDVKD. Trimming removed 3 bases from V and 2 bases from J, with 11 bases in between. The CDR3 extends over 15 amino acids. The CDR3 DNA follows: TGTGCCACCAGTGATCAAGTCAGAAACACAGATACGCAGTATTTT. Residues: CATSDQVRNTDTQYF.

In its sample, this clonotype was seen many times. This sequence joins TRBV10-3 and TRBJ2-1; 9 bases line up with TRBD1. V dropped 4 bases and J dropped 5; count of bases not matched to a gene: 3. Looked up from germline, CDR1 is ENHRY and CDR2 is SYGVKD. The CDR3 runs to 14 residues. CDR3 residues: CAISGDRVHNEQFF. CDR3 in DNA: TGTGCCATCAGTGGGGACAGGGTCCACAATGAGCAGTTCTTC.

This CDR3 is CATSSGLLDGNTIYF. The CDR3, as DNA: TGTGCCACCAGCAGTGGGCTCCTCGACGGAAACACCATATATTTT. V gene TRBV15 combines with J gene TRBJ1-3; D gene ambiguous. Germline-derived CDR1 and CDR2 are LNHNV and YYDKDF (reference sequence). The CDR3 totals 15 residues. V gave up 3 bases and J gave up 4 bases, with 13 bases separating them.

CDR3 residues: CASSPVGTGLGGNTEAFF. The CDR3, as DNA: TGTGCCAGCAGCCCGGTCGGGACAGGTTTAGGTGGAAACACTGAAGCTTTCTTT. The chain combines TRBV11-1 with TRBJ1-1, with 8 bases lining up with TRBD1. Germline V gene sequence: CDR1 SGHAT, CDR2 FQDESV (reference sequence). The CDR3 has 18 residues. V shed 5 bases, J shed 2 bases, and the junction held 16 bases outside the gene matches. Variable domain in full (rest from reference TRBV11-1 and TRBJ1-1): EAEVAQSPRYKITEKSQAVAFWCDPISGHATLYWYRQILGQGPELLVQFQDESVVDDSQLPKDRFSAERLKGVDSTLKIQPAELGDSAMYLCASSPVGTGLGGNTEAFFGQGTRLTVV.

The chain couples TRBV7-2 to TRBJ2-7; D remains unclear. The CDR3 is 14 amino acids. CDR1 is SGHTA, CDR2 FQGNSA, per germline. The V gene lost 6 bases and the J gene lost 7 bases, with 19 bases spanning the gap. Written as DNA, the CDR3 is TGTGCCAGCAGACAAAGGGTGAGCGCCGGGGAGCAGTACTTC. Translated, it gives CASRQRVSAGEQYF.

Ten or more counts support this clonotype. The chain employs TRBV12-3 or TRBV12-4 and TRBJ2-1, with 10 bases fitting TRBD1. The J segment lost 7 bases and the V segment lost 6 bases, leaving 6 bases of the junction unmatched. This CDR3 contains 14 residues. CDR3 in DNA: TGTGCCAGCAGCTTGGGACAGGGGTTTAATGAGCAGTTCTTC. It encodes CASSLGQGFNEQFF.

This clonotype has a handful of counts. V usage is TRBV7-9 and J usage is TRBJ2-5; 11 bases align to TRBD1. Germline CDR1 reads SEHNR; CDR2 reads FQNEAQ (reference sequence). CDR3 length equals 15 residues. Losses at the gene ends were 5 bases for V and 4 bases for J; bases not matched to a gene: 6. The CDR3 loop reads CASSAGQGDGETQYF. CDR3 coding DNA: TGTGCCAGCAGCGCGGGACAGGGGGATGGAGAGACCCAGTACTTC.

In its sample, this clonotype was seen a few times. The rearrangement joins TRBV24-1 to TRBJ2-1; 13 nucleotides line up with TRBD2. CDR3 length equals 18 residues. Looked up from germline, CDR1 is KGHDR and CDR2 is SFDVKD. The V gene end was trimmed by 2 bases and the J gene end by 7 bases; junction bases not matched to a gene: 10. CDR3 sequence: CATSDSYWTSGSSNEQFF. DNA for the CDR3: TGTGCCACCAGTGATTCCTACTGGACTAGCGGGAGTAGTAATGAGCAGTTCTTC.

This clonotype has a count of ten or more. This chain links TRBV5-1 with TRBJ2-3, with D possibly TRBD2 on 6 matching bases. The CDR3 consists of 14 residues. Germline V gene sequence: CDR1 SGHRS, CDR2 YFSETQ. V was trimmed by 4 bases and J by 0 bases, leaving 9 bases between them. DNA for the CDR3: TGCGCCAGCAGCGGCGGGACTAGCACAGATACGCAGTATTTT. Its translation is CASSGGTSTDTQYF.

This clonotype was picked up a small number of times. The rearrangement links TRBV7-2 to TRBJ2-1, with 8 bases that match TRBD2. CDR1 SGHTA and CDR2 FQGNSA come from the germline V gene. J lost 12 bases, V lost 2 bases, and 9 bases had no gene match. The length of the CDR3 is 14 residues. This CDR3 is CASSLFREGKMQFF. DNA of the CDR3: TGTGCCAGCAGCTTATTCCGGGAGGGTAAAATGCAGTTCTTC.

This clonotype occurred a few times. This chain joins TRBV10-3 and TRBJ1-6; D perhaps matches TRBD1 (6 bases). V dropped 3 bases and J dropped 6 bases, with 12 bases sitting between them. The CDR3 consists of 15 residues. The germline CDR1 and CDR2 sequences are ENHRY and SYGVKD. The CDR3 loop reads CAISDLRGTNSPLHF. CDR3 coding DNA: TGTGCCATCAGTGACCTCAGGGGCACTAATTCACCCCTCCACTTT.

In this sample, this clonotype turned up a few times. The J gene is TRBJ1-4, the V gene TRBV4-2; TRBD1 aligns across 10 bases. CDR1 LGHNA and CDR2 YNFKEQ come from the germline V gene. The CDR3 sequence is 13 residues long. Unmatched junction bases numbered 6, after V lost 7 bases and J lost 10 bases. CDR3 sequence reads: CASTPRTGGKLFF. The CDR3 DNA follows: TGTGCCAGCACCCCCCGGACAGGGGGAAAACTGTTTTTT.

The J gene is TRBJ2-5, the V gene TRBV6-1; D is possibly TRBD2 (6 bases). Deletions cut 6 bases from V and 7 bases from J, with 18 bases between. The length of the CDR3 is 14 residues. Per the germline V gene, CDR1 is MNHNS and CDR2 is SASEGT. CDR3 sequence: CASRTGLPEGTQYF. CDR3 coding DNA: TGTGCCAGCAGAACGGGACTTCCTGAGGGGACCCAGTACTTC.

This clonotype has a handful of counts. The CDR3 bases are TGTGCCAGCAGTTTAAAGGGGGCGCGACGCACAGATACGCAGTATTTT. Amino acids: CASSLKGARRTDTQYF. The chain uses TRBV27 and TRBJ2-3; 7 bases are shared with TRBD1. Germline assignment: CDR1 MNHEY and CDR2 SMNVEV (reference sequence). After removal of 2 bases from V and 1 base from J, the junction contained 6 bases not matched to a gene. The CDR3 is 16 residues long.

This clonotype showed up just a few times. V gene TRBV11-2 combines with J gene TRBJ2-7; D not certain. The germline V gene encodes CDR1 SGHAT and CDR2 FQNNGV. The CDR3 contains 16 residues. Trimming removed 0 bases at V and 0 bases at J, with 12 bases between. The CDR3 sequence: CASSLDRRRYSYEQYF. In nucleotides, the CDR3 is TGTGCCAGCAGCTTAGATCGTCGTAGATACTCCTACGAGCAGTACTTC.